Below, one T cell receptor beta chain is given with its context. The source of the sample is a study of cytomegalovirus exposure and HLA in healthy donors. The primer mix had 60 Vbeta and 13 Jbeta primers. Clones were sequenced by immunoSEQ multiplex PCR, and TCRdb holds only the in-frame ones, with some missing. The sample includes around 280,000 clones, about 90% of them seen just once. CDR1 ENHRY and CDR2 SYGVKD come from the germline V gene. V was cut by 6 bases and J by 10 bases, with 13 bases left in between. The CDR3 is 13 residues long. The sequenced material came from PBMCs. This clonotype was obtained from a woman aged 18 to 35 in good health and CMV-seronegative. The gene calls are TRBV10-3 and TRBJ1-6; a possible D gene is TRBD1 (6 bases). The DNA of the CDR3 is TGTGCCATCAGACGGGACATTGGATCACCCCTCCACTTT. This sequence encodes CAIRRDIGSPLHF.